The next 13 T cell receptor beta chains were all read from a single sample in a study of blood T cells in healthy people across ages. The authors ran a second PCR of about 7 to 12 cycles using a sample-barcoded 5' primer and a J-beta primer mix. From the 5' RACE reads, TCRdb called clonotypes with MiXCR, one entry per CDR3 protein. The profile shows approximately 580,000 distinct CDR3 sequences, nearly 25% of them singletons. Separately, the same data were catalogued under a study of T cells of mothers and their children.

The sequenced sample consisted of blood. These receptors came from a boy aged 10-17 years in good health.

The chain employs TRBV10-3 and TRBJ2-5; D perhaps matches TRBD2 (6 bases). Matching the DNA end better, TRBJ2-1 makes the J call doubtful. Germline V CDR1 and CDR2: ENHRY, SYGVKD. The CDR3 has 12 amino acids. Here the CDR3 reads CAAGGAYNEQFF. The CDR3 nucleotides read TGTGCCGCAGGCGGGGCCTACAATGAGCAGTTCTTC.

This clonotype was seen a few times. The chain is built from TRBV20-1 and TRBJ2-5; unclear D gene. V was trimmed by 5 bases and J by 0 bases, leaving 10 bases between them. CDR3 size: 13 residues. Germline V lookup: CDR1 DFQATT, CDR2 SNEGSKA (reference sequence). DNA for the CDR3: TGCAGTGCTTCAGACCTAGACCAAGAGACCCAGTACTTC. Translated, it gives CSASDLDQETQYF.

The chain carries TRBV7-6 and TRBJ1-4, with TRBD1 as a possible D gene (6 bases). The CDR3 spans 13 residues. Trimming left V 5 bases short and J 7 bases short, with 11 bases between. The germline gives CDR1 SGHVS, CDR2 FNYEAQ. CDR3 amino acids: CASSRRDTEKLFF. CDR3 sequence (DNA): TGTGCCAGCAGCCGCCGGGACACTGAAAAACTGTTTTTT.

The J gene is TRBJ2-5, the V gene TRBV20-1, with 15 bases matching TRBD2. V gave up 7 bases and J gave up 2 bases; unmatched junction bases: 11. Germline CDR1 and CDR2: DFQATT and SNEGSKA (reference sequence). CDR3 length: 17 residues. The CDR3 DNA sequence: TGCAGTGTAGATCGGGGACTAGCGGGAGGCATTCAAGAGACCCAGTACTTC. This gives the protein CSVDRGLAGGIQETQYF.

In this sample, this clonotype turned up a few times. The V and J genes are TRBV27 and TRBJ2-5; 10 nucleotides agree with TRBD1. The J call is in doubt because the DNA end fits TRBJ2-1 better. The CDR3 loop spans 16 amino acids. Germline CDR1 and CDR2: MNHEY and SMNVEV (reference sequence). The CDR3, as DNA: TGTGCCAGCAGTGTGCTGGGACAGGGGAGCTACAATGAGCAGTTCTTC. This translates into CASSVLGQGSYNEQFF.

The chain combines TRBV11-2 with TRBJ2-1; 11 nucleotides line up with TRBD2. J was trimmed by 3 bases and V by 5 bases; bases with no gene match: 3. The CDR3 runs 15 residues. Germline assignment: CDR1 SGHAT and CDR2 FQNNGV. The CDR3 is CASSKGLAGYNEQFF. Written as DNA, the CDR3 is TGTGCCAGCAGCAAAGGACTAGCGGGCTACAATGAGCAGTTCTTC.

The CDR3 sequence: CSAPSGTGTYNEQFF. Here the CDR3 DNA reads TGCAGTGCGCCCTCCGGGACAGGCACCTACAATGAGCAGTTCTTC. The V call is TRBV20-1, the J call TRBJ2-1; 8 positions agree with TRBD1. Germline CDR1 and CDR2: DFQATT and SNEGSKA (reference sequence). This CDR3 has 15 residues. The V and J ends lost 6 bases and 2 bases, in that order; junction bases with no gene match: 9.

This chain joins TRBV18 and TRBJ2-5; 8 bases are a match to TRBD1. Trimming took 4 bases from V and 2 from J; bases not matched to a gene: 3. CDR1 is KGHSH and CDR2 is LQKENI in the germline V gene. The CDR3 contains 14 residues. The CDR3 nucleotides are TGTGCCAGCTCACGACAGGGGACTCAAGAGACCCAGTACTTC. This encodes CASSRQGTQETQYF.

Comments on this clonotype: A single base separates this from a much larger clone, so it may be a read error. V gene TRBV7-9 combines with J gene TRBJ2-1; 14 bases match TRBD2. This CDR3 has 15 amino acids. CDR1 is SEHNR and CDR2 is FQNEAQ in the germline V gene (reference sequence). The CDR3 region has the DNA TGTGCCAGCAGCTTTCGGACTAGCGGGAGGAATGAGCGGTTCTTC. Residues: CASSFRTSGRNERFF.

Comments on this clonotype: At one boundary the junction diverges from the germline segment, which might be a read error. The chain links TRBV7-8 to TRBJ1-3; 8 positions match TRBD1. CDR3 length: 15 residues. CDR1 is SGHVS, CDR2 FQNEAQ, per germline. CDR3 in DNA: TGTGCCAGCAGCGCGATACAGGGGGGCGGAAACACTATATATTTT. Its protein is CASSAIQGGGNTIYF.

This chain uses TRBV12-3 or TRBV12-4 with TRBJ2-4; possibly TRBD1 or TRBD2 for D (5 bases each). Trimming removed 1 base at V and 2 bases at J, with 6 bases between. This CDR3 is built from 14 residues. This CDR3 reads CASSLGGSKNIQYF. In DNA, the CDR3 is TGTGCCAGCAGTTTAGGGGGGTCCAAAAACATTCAGTACTTC.

This clonotype was observed once. The chain uses TRBV2 and TRBJ2-2; 7 positions match TRBD2. V dropped 7 bases and J dropped 7; count of bases not matched to a gene: 9. The CDR3 is 14 residues long. The germline V gene encodes CDR1 SNHLY and CDR2 FYNNEI. The CDR3 coding sequence is TGTGCCAGCATCCGGGGAGGGTCTAGCGGGGAGCTGTTTTTT. This codes for CASIRGGSSGELFF.

The chain joins TRBV29-1 to TRBJ2-1, with D possibly being TRBD2 (5 bases). V gave up 6 bases and J gave up 1 base, with 10 bases separating them. The CDR3 length is 13 residues. CDR1 is SQVTM and CDR2 is ANQGSEA in the germline V gene. CDR3 sequence: CSVRSVSYNEQFF. The CDR3 DNA follows: TGCAGCGTCCGTAGCGTATCCTACAATGAGCAGTTCTTC.